Given below is one T cell receptor (beta chain) in context. Its antigen is unknown. Unstimulated regulatory T cells (CD4+CD25+CD127-), CD4+CD25- non-regulatory cells, CD4 and CD8 cells were FACS-sorted from thawed PBMCs. The CDR3 has 15 residues. Trimming took off 4 bases at V and 2 bases at J, with 10 bases between the two ends. Germline V gene data show CDR1 as SGHTS and CDR2 as YDEGEE. Data came from immunoSEQ multiplex PCR; TCRdb stores just in-frame clones and leaves some out. The sample holds fewer than 150,000 clones, roughly nine tenths seen once. The sample is drawn from a study of Tregs in tolerant kidney transplant recipients. Study-level points and caveats: Findings come from small patient numbers and require larger validation. The most relevant donor-specific Treg TCRbeta repertoire apparently came from expansion with activated donor B cells.

This clonotype was obtained from a human donor in good health. The gene calls are TRBV5-8 and TRBJ2-6; D might be TRBD2 (5 bases). The source material was CD4+ T cells from blood. The CDR3 DNA follows: TGTGCCAGCAGCCGCGGGTGGGCTGGGGCCAACGTCCTGACTTTC. This translates into CASSRGWAGANVLTF.